This T cell receptor (beta chain) originates from a study of T cell responses to AZD1222 COVID-19 vaccine. About this clone itself: The target antigen is unknown.

TCRdb keeps only in-frame clones here, not all; method: immunoSEQ multiplex PCR. The table lists roughly 180,000 clones, approximately 90% of them singletons, with approximately 1.7% in the top ten. The study, taken as a whole, reports: Repertoires in all cases were sampled only once the peak T cell response had passed. The study found vaccine-associated CD4 TCRs spanning spike, dominant at 160-218 and 743-854. White British people made up most donors, females outnumbered males, and clonal diversity was possibly underestimated.

Trimming cost V 7 bases and J 4 bases, with 19 bases left between them. Germline V gives CDR1 GTSNPN, CDR2 SVGIG (reference sequence). The CDR3 runs 14 residues. This TCR was recovered from an adult who received the AZD1222 COVID-19 vaccine. The chain recombines TRBV30 with TRBJ1-1, with D possibly matching TRBD1 (6 bases). Material: peripheral blood, obtained 28 days after the second AZD1222 dose. CDR3 bases: TGTGCCTCAAGACCCCCGACAGGTGGCACTGAAGCTTTCTTT. Translating gives CASRPPTGGTEAFF.